These T cell receptor beta chains were read from a single sample in a study of T cells in Graves' hyperthyroidism and ophthalmopathy. One entry per CDR3 protein, called by TCRdb with MiXCR from the multiplex PCR reads. Among approximately 560,000 distinct CDR3 sequences, 15% to 17% were seen once, and the ten largest hold roughly 7.3%. The sequenced sample was blood. These receptors all come from a woman aged 30 to 39 with Graves' hyperthyroidism. CDR3s include the opening cysteine and the closing phenylalanine or tryptophan. The D gene is left open where the match is weak. The size field is filled for only some rows; it gives once, few, many or a size class.

TRBV20-1	TRBJ1-6	many	TRBD1	CSGQGSSYNSPLHF	TGCAGCGGACAGGGGAGCTCCTATAATTCACCCCTCCACTTT
TRBV6-1	TRBJ1-5	few	-	CASSLTFRPQHF	TGTGCCAGCAGTCTGACATTTCGGCCCCAGCATTTT
TRBV10-3	TRBJ2-7	-	TRBD2	CAISPDPGLAGVPYEQYF	TGTGCCATCAGTCCAGACCCGGGACTAGCGGGCGTCCCCTACGAGCAGTACTTC
TRBV27	TRBJ2-1	many	TRBD2	CASSLTGTRISYNEQFF	TGTGCCAGCAGTTTAACCGGGACTAGAATCTCCTACAATGAGCAGTTCTTC
TRBV27	TRBJ1-5	many	-	CASSSAMLDSLRCPQHF	TGTGCCAGCAGTAGCGCCATGTTAGACAGTCTAAGATGCCCCCAGCATTTT
TRBV28	TRBJ1-5	many	-	CASSLRPGWNSNQPQHF	TGTGCCAGCAGTTTAAGGCCTGGTTGGAACAGCAATCAGCCCCAGCATTTT
TRBV16	TRBJ1-1	many	TRBD1	CASSQLGSPRQGGTEAFF	TGTGCCAGCAGCCAATTAGGTAGTCCCCGACAGGGTGGAACTGAAGCTTTCTTT
TRBV7-2	TRBJ2-7	many	TRBD1	CASSFGQAGREQYF	TGTGCCAGCAGCTTTGGACAGGCTGGGCGGGAGCAGTACTTC
TRBV5-1	TRBJ1-4	few	TRBD1	CASSLEGQGFEKLFF	TGCGCCAGCAGCTTGGAGGGACAGGGGTTTGAAAAACTGTTTTTT
TRBV7-9	TRBJ2-1	-	-	CASSLSIGNSRYNEQFF	TGTGCCAGCAGCCTCAGCATAGGTAATAGCCGCTACAATGAGCAGTTCTTC
TRBV11-2	TRBJ2-1	many	TRBD2	CASSLTSRSTSGGSSYNEQFF	TGTGCCAGCAGCTTAACATCCCGGTCTACTAGCGGTGGAAGCTCCTACAATGAGCAGTTCTTC
TRBV18	TRBJ2-5	-	TRBD2	CASSLGLAEKETQYF	TGTGCCAGCTCACTTGGACTAGCGGAAAAAGAGACCCAGTACTTC
TRBV27	TRBJ2-7	many	-	CASSPSGVAAYEQYF	TGTGCCAGCAGCCCCTCGGGCGTGGCAGCCTACGAGCAGTACTTC
TRBV11-2	TRBJ2-5	many	-	CASSRSWKETQYF	TGTGCCAGCAGCCGCAGCTGGAAAGAGACCCAGTACTTC
TRBV19	TRBJ2-2	-	TRBD2	CASTGRTSGSRRANTGELFF	TGTGCCAGTACGGGACGGACTAGCGGGAGTAGACGGGCGAACACCGGGGAGCTGTTTTTT
TRBV5-8	TRBJ1-1	-	-	CAGSFLGVNTEAFF	TGCGCCGGCAGCTTTCTGGGGGTGAACACTGAAGCTTTCTTT
TRBV28	TRBJ2-7	many	-	CASSQLGDYEQYF	TGTGCCAGCAGTCAACTAGGAGACTACGAGCAGTACTTC
TRBV4-2	TRBJ2-1	-	TRBD1	CASQGQGGNEQFF	TGTGCCAGCCAAGGACAGGGGGGTAATGAGCAGTTCTTC
TRBV27	TRBJ1-6	-	-	CASSLIPQGGNSPLHF	TGTGCCAGCAGTTTAATTCCCCAGGGTGGAAATTCACCCCTCCACTTT
TRBV5-5	TRBJ1-1	many	-	CASSLNSLNTEAFF	TGTGCCAGCAGCTTGAACAGTTTGAACACTGAAGCTTTCTTT
TRBV7-2	TRBJ2-7	many	-	CASSLVSRAYEQYF	TGTGCCAGCAGCTTAGTGTCCAGGGCCTACGAGCAGTACTTC
TRBV7-9	TRBJ1-1	many	-	CASSPRGGTEAFF	TGTGCCAGCAGCCCTCGAGGGGGAACTGAAGCTTTCTTT
TRBV4-1	TRBJ2-1	once	-	CASSQAVSSDASYNEQFF	TGCGCCAGCAGCCAAGCCGTTTCTAGCGACGCATCCTACAATGAGCAGTTCTTC
TRBV19	TRBJ2-3	-	TRBD2	CASRFVAGGDTQYF	TGTGCCAGTCGATTCGTAGCGGGAGGAGATACGCAGTATTTT